The 13 T cell receptor beta chains reported below all come from one sample, sequenced in a study of T cells in Graves' hyperthyroidism and ophthalmopathy. There were TCR beta CDR3 regions amplified from RNA transcripts. Primed by the HTBI set, a first-round RT-PCR was run on the TCR CDR3. TCRdb reanalysed the multiplex PCR reads using MiXCR and keeps one entry per CDR3 protein. The sample lists 380,000 or so distinct CDR3 sequences; roughly 14% were seen once. The sample consisted of blood. The origin of the receptors is a woman aged 30 to 39 with Graves' hyperthyroidism.

This clonotype was counted at least ten times. This chain joins TRBV20-1 and TRBJ1-1; 7 bases fit TRBD1. Germline V lookup: CDR1 DFQATT, CDR2 SNEGSKA (reference sequence). The CDR3 sequence is 15 residues long. V was pared by 1 base and J by 1 base, with 6 bases of the junction left unmatched. The CDR3 DNA is TGCAGTGCTAGAGTCCCAGGGGGAGGGAACACTGAAGCTTTCTTT. Translation: CSARVPGGGNTEAFF.

This clonotype appeared a few times. The chain uses TRBV12-3 or TRBV12-4 and TRBJ2-5; D unclear. This CDR3 is 14 amino acids long. Between the trimmed V and J ends, which lost 3 bases and 3 bases, there was a span of 11 bases. The CDR3 loop is CASSFSWKEETQYF. The CDR3 DNA follows: TGTGCCAGCAGTTTTTCCTGGAAAGAAGAGACCCAGTACTTC.

This clonotype was detected many times. This chain joins TRBV12-3 or TRBV12-4 and TRBJ1-1, with 8 nucleotides matching TRBD1. Germline trimming cut 6 bases from V and 5 bases from J; bases unmatched to any gene: 14. This CDR3 spans 16 amino acids. The chain's CDR3 is CASRPIQGGYGTEAFF. The DNA of the CDR3 is TGTGCCAGCAGACCGATACAGGGGGGCTATGGGACTGAAGCTTTCTTT.

This clonotype occurred many times. This sequence joins TRBV3-1 and TRBJ1-5; D is uncertain. Trimming took off 1 base at V and 6 bases at J, with 10 bases between the two ends. This CDR3 comprises 14 residues. The V gene's germline CDR1 is LGHDT and CDR2 YNNKEL (reference sequence). The CDR3 nucleotides are TGTGCCAGCAGCCAAGCTCCTGGAGGTCAGCCCCAGCATTTT. It codes for CASSQAPGGQPQHF.

In this sample, this clonotype turned up many times. The chain has TRBV30 and TRBJ1-1, with D uncertain. V lost 2 bases and J lost 2, with 12 bases in between. The CDR3 length is 14 residues. Germline CDR1 GTSNPN, CDR2 SVGIG (reference sequence). The DNA of the CDR3 is TGTGCCTGGAGTCTCTCGACGGCAAACACTGAAGCTTTCTTT. Translating it yields CAWSLSTANTEAFF.

This clonotype has a count of ten or more. This chain uses TRBV19 with TRBJ1-1; the D is unclear. The ends were cut back, 6 bases at V and 6 bases at J, with 14 bases in the middle. Germline V gene sequence: CDR1 LNHDA, CDR2 SQIVND (reference sequence). The CDR3 has 13 residues. The CDR3 region is CASSPNTPPEAFF. The CDR3 DNA follows: TGTGCCAGTAGCCCCAACACCCCCCCTGAAGCTTTCTTT.

To note about this clonotype: A read error may explain this, as a much larger clone is one base away. The V and J genes are TRBV11-1 and TRBJ2-1; D call uncertain. In germline, CDR1 is SGHAT, CDR2 FQDESV (reference sequence). The CDR3 loop spans 14 amino acids. CDR3 protein: CANSLEGSINEQFF. CDR3 DNA sequence: TGTGCCAACAGCTTAGAAGGCTCGATCAATGAGCAGTTCTTC.

Ten or more counts support this clonotype. This chain uses TRBV20-1 with TRBJ1-1, with D tentatively TRBD1 (6 bases). V was clipped by 0 bases and J by 1 base, with 9 bases between them. The CDR3 length is 14 residues. Germline-derived CDR1 and CDR2 are DFQATT and SNEGSKA (reference sequence). DNA for the CDR3: TGCAGTGCTAGAGATCAGGGGTGGAACACTGAAGCTTTCTTT. Amino acid sequence: CSARDQGWNTEAFF.

V and J are TRBV7-9 and TRBJ2-2; 8 nucleotides agree with TRBD1. The CDR3 runs 16 residues. CDR1 is SEHNR, CDR2 FQNEAQ, per germline (reference sequence). V lost 2 bases, J lost 7 bases, and 9 bases stayed unmatched. The CDR3, as DNA: TGTGCCAGCAGCTTATCAGGGGGCGAGAAAAACGGGGAGCTGTTTTTT. Residues: CASSLSGGEKNGELFF.

This clonotype has just a few counts. CDR3 region: CAGAGVGETQYF. DNA for the CDR3: TGTGCCGGAGCGGGAGTAGGAGAGACCCAGTACTTC. The chain employs TRBV7-2 and TRBJ2-5; 8 bases match TRBD2. This CDR3 has 12 amino acids. Germline V gene data show CDR1 as SGHTA and CDR2 as FQGNSA. Germline trimming cut 11 bases from V and 4 bases from J; bases unmatched to any gene: 6.

This clonotype has a handful of counts. The J gene is TRBJ2-3, the V gene TRBV10-3; D not resolved. CDR1 is ENHRY, CDR2 SYGVKD, per germline. The CDR3 has 14 amino acids. Trimming shortened V by 5 bases and J by 3 bases, and 12 bases separated the two germline ends. The CDR3: CAISLEMSTDTQYF. The CDR3 DNA is TGTGCCATCAGTCTAGAGATGTCGACAGATACGCAGTATTTT.

This clonotype has ten or more counts. The chain is built from TRBV7-9 and TRBJ2-1; 7 nucleotides agree with TRBD1. Trimming at V came to 5 bases and at J to 7 bases, leaving 14 bases not matched to a gene. The CDR3 is made up of 16 amino acids. The germline V gene encodes CDR1 SEHNR and CDR2 FQNEAQ (reference sequence). The CDR3 loop reads CASSPTEQGHRNEQFF. CDR3 DNA: TGTGCCAGCAGCCCGACCGAACAGGGGCATCGGAATGAGCAGTTCTTC.

The chain couples TRBV19 to TRBJ1-2, with 8 bases matching TRBD1. The CDR3 contains 14 residues. CDR1 is LNHDA, CDR2 SQIVND, per germline (reference sequence). Trimming cost V 0 bases and J 6 bases; bases outside gene matches: 3. CDR3 amino acids: CASSIEWTGNGYTF. The CDR3 nucleotides read TGTGCCAGTAGTATAGAGTGGACAGGGAATGGCTACACCTTC.